The clone carrying this T cell receptor (beta chain) occurred a few times. The target antigen is unknown. The data derive from a study of blood T cells in healthy people across ages. Study findings and constraints: The long-lived group displayed more naive CD4+ cells, plus higher diversity, than the aged donors did.

Germline V gene lookup returns CDR1 MNHEY and CDR2 SVGEGT. This CDR3 spans 12 amino acids. Primers used in a second PCR of about 7 to 12 cycles were a sample-barcoded 5' primer and a J-beta primer mix. TCRdb re-analysed the 5' RACE reads in MiXCR, keeping a single row per CDR3 protein. The sample lists 910,000 or so distinct CDR3 sequences, roughly 51% occurring once. All donors came from Russia, were Caucasian and healthy, and spanned ages roughly 6 to 95. Total RNA extracted from each sample amounted to at least 6 micrograms. This chain uses TRBV6-2 or TRBV6-3 with TRBJ2-5; the D is unclear. The J call may not be correct, given that the DNA end is closer to TRBJ2-7. The sequenced sample consisted of blood. This TCR was recovered from a woman in her fifties or sixties in good health. Here the CDR3 DNA reads TGTGCCAGCAGACGAGCCTCTTTCGAGCAGTACTTC. It is translated as CASRRASFEQYF.